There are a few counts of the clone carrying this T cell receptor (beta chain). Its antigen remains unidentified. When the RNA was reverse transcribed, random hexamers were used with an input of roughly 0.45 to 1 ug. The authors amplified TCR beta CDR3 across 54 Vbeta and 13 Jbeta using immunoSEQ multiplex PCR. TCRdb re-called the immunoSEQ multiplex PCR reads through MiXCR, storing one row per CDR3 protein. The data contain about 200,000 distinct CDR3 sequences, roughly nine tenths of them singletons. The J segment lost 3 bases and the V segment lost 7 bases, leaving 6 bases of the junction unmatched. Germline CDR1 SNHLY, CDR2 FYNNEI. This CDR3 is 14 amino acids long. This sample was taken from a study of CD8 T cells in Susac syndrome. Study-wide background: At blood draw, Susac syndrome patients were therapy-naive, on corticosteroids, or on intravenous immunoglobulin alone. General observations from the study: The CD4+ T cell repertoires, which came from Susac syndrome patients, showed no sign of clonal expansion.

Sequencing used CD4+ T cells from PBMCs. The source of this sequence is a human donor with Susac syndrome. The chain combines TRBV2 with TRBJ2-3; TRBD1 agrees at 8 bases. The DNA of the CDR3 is TGTGCCAGCACGATCCAGGGGGCGACAGATACGCAGTATTTT. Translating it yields CASTIQGATDTQYF. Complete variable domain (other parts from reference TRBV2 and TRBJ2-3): EPEVTQTPSHQVTQMGQEVILRCVPISNHLYFYWYRQILGQKVEFLVSFYNNEISEKSEIFDDQFSVERPDGSNFTLKIRSTKLEDSAMYFCASTIQGATDTQYFGPGTRLTVL.